This T cell receptor (beta chain) was observed in a study of OX40 agonist ivuxolimab in advanced cancers. Overall study context: Prior anti-PD-1, anti-PD-L1 or anti-CTLA-4 therapy did not bar entry, and 40% to 45% had some. Three patients, one with hepatocellular carcinoma and two with cutaneous melanoma, responded partially.

The method was immunoSEQ multiplex PCR; TCRdb's version includes in-frame clones alone and lacks a portion of them. This repertoire shows some 15,000 clones, approximately 80% found once; its top ten account for 25% to 35%. The CDR3 is made up of 14 amino acids. CDR1 and CDR2 from the germline V gene are MNHEY and SMNVEV (reference sequence). V gave up 4 bases and J gave up 11 bases; unmatched junction bases: 11. The TCR sequence derives from an adult with an advanced solid tumor such as melanoma, head and neck, liver or kidney cancer. The starting material was CD4+ or CD8+ T cells sorted from blood, obtained in a trial of the OX40 agonist ivuxolimab. This chain joins TRBV27 and TRBJ1-2, with 9 bases that match TRBD1. The CDR3 loop reads CASSSRDRAQPYTF. The CDR3 coding sequence is TGTGCCAGCAGTTCCCGGGACAGGGCACAGCCGTACACCTTC.